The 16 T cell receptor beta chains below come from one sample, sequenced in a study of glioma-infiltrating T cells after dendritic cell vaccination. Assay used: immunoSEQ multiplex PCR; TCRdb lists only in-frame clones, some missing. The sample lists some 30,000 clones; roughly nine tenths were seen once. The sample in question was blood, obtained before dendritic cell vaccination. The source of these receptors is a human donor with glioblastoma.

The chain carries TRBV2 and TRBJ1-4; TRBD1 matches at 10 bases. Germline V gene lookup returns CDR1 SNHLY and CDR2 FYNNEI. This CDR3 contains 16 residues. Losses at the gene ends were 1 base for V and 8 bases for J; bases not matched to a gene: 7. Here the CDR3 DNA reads TGTGCCAGCAGTGAAGAGGGGACAGGGGTGGGGGAAAAACTGTTTTTT. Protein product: CASSEEGTGVGEKLFF.

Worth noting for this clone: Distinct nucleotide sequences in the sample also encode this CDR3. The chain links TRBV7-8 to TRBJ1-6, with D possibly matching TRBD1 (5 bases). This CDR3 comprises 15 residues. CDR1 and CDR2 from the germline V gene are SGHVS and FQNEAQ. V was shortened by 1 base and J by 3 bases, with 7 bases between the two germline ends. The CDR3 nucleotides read TGTGCCAGCAGCTTAGGACAGATCTATAATTCACCCCTCCACTTT. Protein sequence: CASSLGQIYNSPLHF. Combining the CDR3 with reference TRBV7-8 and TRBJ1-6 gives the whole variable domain GAGVSQSPRYKVAKRGQDVALRCDPISGHVSLFWYQQALGQGPEFLTYFQNEAQLDKSGLPSDRFFAERPEGSVSTLKIQRTQQEDSAVYLCASSLGQIYNSPLHFGNGTRLTVT.

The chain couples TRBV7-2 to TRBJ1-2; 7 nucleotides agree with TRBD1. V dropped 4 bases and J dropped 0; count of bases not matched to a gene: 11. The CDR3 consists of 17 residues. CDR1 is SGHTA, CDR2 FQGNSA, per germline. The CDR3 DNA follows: TGTGCCAGCAGCTCGGGAGGGGGCCAGGGCACTAACTATGGCTACACCTTC. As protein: CASSSGGGQGTNYGYTF. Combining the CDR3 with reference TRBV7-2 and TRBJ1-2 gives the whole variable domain GAGVSQSPSNKVTEKGKDVELRCDPISGHTALYWYRQSLGQGLEFLIYFQGNSAPDKSGLPSDRFSAERTGGSVSTLTIQRTQQEDSAVYLCASSSGGGQGTNYGYTFGSGTRLTVV.

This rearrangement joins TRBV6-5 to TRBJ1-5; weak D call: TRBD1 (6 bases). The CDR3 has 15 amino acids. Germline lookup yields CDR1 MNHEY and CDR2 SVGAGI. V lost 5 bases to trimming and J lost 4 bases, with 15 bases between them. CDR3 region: CASSPHSDRNQPQHF. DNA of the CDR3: TGTGCCAGCAGTCCACATTCCGACAGGAATCAGCCCCAGCATTTT.

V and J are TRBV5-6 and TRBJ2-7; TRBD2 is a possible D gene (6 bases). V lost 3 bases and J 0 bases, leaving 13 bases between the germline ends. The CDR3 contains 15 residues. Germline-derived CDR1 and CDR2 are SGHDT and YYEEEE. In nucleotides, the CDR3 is TGTGCCAGCAGCTCGACCAGGGACTTCTCCTACGAGCAGTACTTC. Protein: CASSSTRDFSYEQYF.

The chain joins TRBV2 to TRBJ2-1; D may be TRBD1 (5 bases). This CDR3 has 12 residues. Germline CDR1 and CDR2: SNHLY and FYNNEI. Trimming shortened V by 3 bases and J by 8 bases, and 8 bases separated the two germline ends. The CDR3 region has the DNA TGTGCCAGCAGTGACATGGGGCATGAGCAGTTCTTC. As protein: CASSDMGHEQFF.

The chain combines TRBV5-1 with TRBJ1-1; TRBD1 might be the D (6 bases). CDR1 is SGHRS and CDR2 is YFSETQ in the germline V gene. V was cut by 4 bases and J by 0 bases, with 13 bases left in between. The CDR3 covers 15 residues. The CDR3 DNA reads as TGCGCCAGCAGCCAATACGACAGGTTGAACACTGAAGCTTTCTTT. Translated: CASSQYDRLNTEAFF.

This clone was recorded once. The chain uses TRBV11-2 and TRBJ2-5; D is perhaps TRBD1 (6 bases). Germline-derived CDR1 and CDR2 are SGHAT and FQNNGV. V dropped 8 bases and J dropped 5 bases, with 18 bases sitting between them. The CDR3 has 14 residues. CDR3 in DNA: TGTGCCAGCGCCTCCGGAGCAGGGGCGGAGACCCAGTACTTC. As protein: CASASGAGAETQYF.

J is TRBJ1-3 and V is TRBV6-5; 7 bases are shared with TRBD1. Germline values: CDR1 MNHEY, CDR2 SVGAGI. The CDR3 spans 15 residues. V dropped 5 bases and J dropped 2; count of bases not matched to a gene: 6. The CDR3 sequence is CASSRTGEAGNTIYF. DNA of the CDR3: TGTGCCAGCAGTAGAACAGGGGAGGCTGGAAACACCATATATTTT.

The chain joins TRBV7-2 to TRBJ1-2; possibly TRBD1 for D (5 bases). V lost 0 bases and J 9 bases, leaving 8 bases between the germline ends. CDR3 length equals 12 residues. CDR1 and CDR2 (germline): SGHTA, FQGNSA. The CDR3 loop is CASSLARVSYTF. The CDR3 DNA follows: TGTGCCAGCAGCTTAGCCAGGGTTAGCTACACCTTC.

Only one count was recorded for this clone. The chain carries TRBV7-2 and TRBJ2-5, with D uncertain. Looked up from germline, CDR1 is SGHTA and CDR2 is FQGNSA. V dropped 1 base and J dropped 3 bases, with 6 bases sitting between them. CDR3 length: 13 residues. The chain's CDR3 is CASSLGAKETQYF. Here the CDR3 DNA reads TGTGCCAGCAGCTTAGGAGCAAAAGAGACCCAGTACTTC.

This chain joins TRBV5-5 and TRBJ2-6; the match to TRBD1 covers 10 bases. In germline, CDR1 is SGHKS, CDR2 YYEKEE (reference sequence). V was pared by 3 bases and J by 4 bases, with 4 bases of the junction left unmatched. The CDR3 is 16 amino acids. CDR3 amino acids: CASSSGQGSGANVLTF. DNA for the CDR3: TGTGCCAGCAGCTCGGGACAGGGGTCCGGGGCCAACGTCCTGACTTTC.

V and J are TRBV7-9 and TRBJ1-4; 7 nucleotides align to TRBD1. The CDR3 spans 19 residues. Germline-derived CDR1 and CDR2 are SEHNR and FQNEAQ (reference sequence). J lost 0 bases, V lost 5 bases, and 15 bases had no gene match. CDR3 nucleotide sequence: TGTGCCAGCAGCGCCTACGCTACCGGGACAGCAGCAACTAATGAAAAACTGTTTTTT. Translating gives CASSAYATGTAATNEKLFF.

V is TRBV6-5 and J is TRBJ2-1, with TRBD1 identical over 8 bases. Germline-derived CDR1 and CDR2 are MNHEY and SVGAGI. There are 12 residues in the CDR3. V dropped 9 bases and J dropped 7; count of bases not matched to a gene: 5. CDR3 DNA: TGTGCCAGTCGTCAGGGGGCTAATGAGCAGTTCTTC. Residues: CASRQGANEQFF.

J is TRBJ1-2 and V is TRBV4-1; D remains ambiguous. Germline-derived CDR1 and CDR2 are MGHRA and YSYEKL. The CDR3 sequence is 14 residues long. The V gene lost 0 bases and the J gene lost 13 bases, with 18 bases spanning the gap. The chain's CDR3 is CASSQDLDLQRRTF. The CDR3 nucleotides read TGCGCCAGCAGCCAAGATCTAGACTTGCAGAGACGCACCTTC.

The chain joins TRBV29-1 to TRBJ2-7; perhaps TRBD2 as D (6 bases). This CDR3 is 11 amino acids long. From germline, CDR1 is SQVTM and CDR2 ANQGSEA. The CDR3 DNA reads TGCAGAGAGGCGGGGACGGACGAGCAGTACTTC. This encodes CREAGTDEQYF.